This T cell receptor (beta chain) was identified in a study of shared T cell receptors in the human thymus. The CDR3 contains 13 residues. Trimming shortened V by 4 bases and J by 0 bases, and 6 bases separated the two germline ends. Per germline, CDR1 MNHEY and CDR2 SMNVEV (reference sequence). Data came from immunoSEQ multiplex PCR; TCRdb stores just in-frame clones and leaves some out. The sample includes 65,000 to 70,000 clones, nearly 95% of them seen just once. The sequencing input was thymocytes. This chain uses TRBV27 with TRBJ1-1; no reliable D call. This TCR was recovered from a human donor. As DNA, the CDR3 is TGTGCCAGCAGTTGGGGAGTGAACACTGAAGCTTTCTTT. Translated: CASSWGVNTEAFF.